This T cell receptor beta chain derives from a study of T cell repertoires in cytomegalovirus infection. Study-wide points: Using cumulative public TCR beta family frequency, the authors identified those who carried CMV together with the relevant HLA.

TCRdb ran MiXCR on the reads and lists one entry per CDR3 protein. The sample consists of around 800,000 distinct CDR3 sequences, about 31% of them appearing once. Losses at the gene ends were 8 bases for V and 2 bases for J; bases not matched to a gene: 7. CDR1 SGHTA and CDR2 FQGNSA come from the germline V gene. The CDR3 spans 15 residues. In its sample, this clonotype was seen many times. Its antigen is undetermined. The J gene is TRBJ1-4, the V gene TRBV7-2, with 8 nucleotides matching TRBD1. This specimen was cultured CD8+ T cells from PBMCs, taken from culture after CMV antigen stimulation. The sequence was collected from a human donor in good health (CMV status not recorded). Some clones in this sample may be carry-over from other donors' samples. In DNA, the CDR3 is TGTGCCAGCCGGACAGGGAGGTCTACTAATGAAAAACTGTTTTTT. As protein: CASRTGRSTNEKLFF.